The present TCR beta chain was sequenced within a study of cytomegalovirus exposure and HLA in healthy donors. Researchers ran the PCR with 60 Vbeta and 13 Jbeta primers. As originally analysed: A later analysis counted some 87 million unique TCR beta chains, some 12 million shared. Clones were read by immunoSEQ multiplex PCR, and TCRdb kept only the in-frame ones, dropping some. V and J calls and clone size are those listed in that table; D and trimming were worked out from the DNA. The clone table shows about 35,000 clones, with the ten largest holding around 3.4%. Trimming cost V 2 bases and J 2 bases, with 15 bases left between them. The CDR3 extends over 16 amino acids. CDR1 SGHTA and CDR2 FQGTGA come from the germline V gene.

This chain connects TRBV7-3 to TRBJ2-5; tentatively, D is TRBD2 (5 bases). This TCR came from a man aged 35-49 years in good health and CMV-seronegative. The sequencing sample was made of PBMCs. CDR3 bases: TGTGCCAGCAGCTTAGGGATTAGCGAACGTCAAGAGACCCAGTACTTC. As protein: CASSLGISERQETQYF.